Below, one T cell receptor (beta chain) is given with its context. Its specificity is unknown. CDR1 is SGHTA, CDR2 FQGTGA, per germline. The CDR3 is made up of 14 amino acids. V dropped 5 bases and J dropped 0; count of bases not matched to a gene: 4. This specimen belongs to a study of shared clonotypes between healthy human individuals. On the study more broadly: Three CD4 naive, three CD4 memory, two CD8 naive and one CD8 memory plate were used per donor.

Clones were read by immunoSEQ multiplex PCR, and TCRdb kept only the in-frame ones, dropping some. The data hold 800,000 to 1,200,000 clones, with about 84% observed a single time. Study-wide results and limits: The study generally estimated greater richness for naive than memory subsets.

This TCR derives from a man aged 18 to 29 in good health. Some clones in this sample may be carry-over from other donors' samples. Sequenced input: memory CD4+ T cells from PBMCs. Subset reported: CD45RA-negative fraction. The chain recombines TRBV7-3 with TRBJ2-7, with 7 positions matching TRBD2. CDR3 protein: CASSLAASSYEQYF. For the CDR3, the DNA is TGTGCCAGCAGCCTAGCGGCGAGCTCCTACGAGCAGTACTTC.